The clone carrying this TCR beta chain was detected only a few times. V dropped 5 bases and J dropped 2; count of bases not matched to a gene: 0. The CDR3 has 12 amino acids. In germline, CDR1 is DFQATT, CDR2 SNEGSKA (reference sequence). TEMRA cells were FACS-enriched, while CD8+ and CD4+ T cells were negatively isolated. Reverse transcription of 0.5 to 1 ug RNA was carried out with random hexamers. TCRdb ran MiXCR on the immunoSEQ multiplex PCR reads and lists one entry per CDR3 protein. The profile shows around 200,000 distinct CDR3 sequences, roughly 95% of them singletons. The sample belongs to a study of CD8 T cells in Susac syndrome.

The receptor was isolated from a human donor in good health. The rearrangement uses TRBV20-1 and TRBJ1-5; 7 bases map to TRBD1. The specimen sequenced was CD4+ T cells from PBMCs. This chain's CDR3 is CSADRGNQPQHF. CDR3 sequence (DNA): TGCAGTGCTGACAGGGGCAATCAGCCCCAGCATTTT.